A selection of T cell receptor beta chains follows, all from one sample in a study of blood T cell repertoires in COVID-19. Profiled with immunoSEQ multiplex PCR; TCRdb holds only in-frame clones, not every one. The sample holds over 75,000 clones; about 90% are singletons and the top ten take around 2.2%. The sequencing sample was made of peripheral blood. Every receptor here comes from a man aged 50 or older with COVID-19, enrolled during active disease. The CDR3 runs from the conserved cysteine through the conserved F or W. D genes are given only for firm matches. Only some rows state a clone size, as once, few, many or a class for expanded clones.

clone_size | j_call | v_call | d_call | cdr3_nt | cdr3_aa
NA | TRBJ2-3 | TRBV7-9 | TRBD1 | TGTGCCAGCAGCCGACAGGGACAGACAGATACGCAGTATTTT | CASSRQGQTDTQYF
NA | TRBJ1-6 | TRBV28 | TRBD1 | TGTGCCAGCCAGGGAGGACAGGGGAGAAATTCACCCCTCCACTTT | CASQGGQGRNSPLHF
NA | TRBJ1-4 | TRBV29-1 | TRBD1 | TGCAGCGTTGGTGGGGACAGTAATGAAAAACTGTTTTTT | CSVGGDSNEKLFF
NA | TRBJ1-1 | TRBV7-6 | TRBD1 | TGTGCCAGCAGCTACGGACAGGGGGGACGGACTGAAGCTTTCTTT | CASSYGQGGRTEAFF
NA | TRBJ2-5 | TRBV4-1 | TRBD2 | TGCGCCAGCAGCCAAGAGGCGGGGGTGAAATCCCGGGAGACCCAGTACTTC | CASSQEAGVKSRETQYF
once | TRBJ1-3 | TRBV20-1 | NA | TGCAGTGCTAGCGGTGGAAACACCATATATTTT | CSASGGNTIYF
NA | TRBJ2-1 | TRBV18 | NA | TGTGCCAGCTCATTCCAGGGTGAGCAGTTCTTC | CASSFQGEQFF
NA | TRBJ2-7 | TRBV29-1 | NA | TGCAGCGTTGAAATAACGGAGACCTACGAGCAGTACTTC | CSVEITETYEQYF
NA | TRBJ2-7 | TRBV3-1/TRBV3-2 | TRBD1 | TGTGCCAGCAGCCAAGCTACAGGGGCCGACTACGAGCAGTACTTC | CASSQATGADYEQYF
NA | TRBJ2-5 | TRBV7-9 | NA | TGTGCCAGCAGCTTAGGAGTAGAGACCCAGTACTTC | CASSLGVETQYF
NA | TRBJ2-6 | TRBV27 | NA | TGTGCCAGCAGTTCCGCCCCATCTTTGACGGGAGGGGCCAACGTCCTGACTTTC | CASSSAPSLTGGANVLTF
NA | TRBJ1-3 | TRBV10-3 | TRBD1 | TGTGCCATCAGACCGGGACAGGGTACGGGAAACACCATATATTTT | CAIRPGQGTGNTIYF
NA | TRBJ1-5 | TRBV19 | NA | TGTGCCAGTAGTGCCGTGCGTACAGCTAATCAGCCCCAGCATTTT | CASSAVRTANQPQHF
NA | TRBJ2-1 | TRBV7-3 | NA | TGTGCCAGCAGCTTAATAGCGACGGAAGGGAATGAGCAGTTCTTC | CASSLIATEGNEQFF
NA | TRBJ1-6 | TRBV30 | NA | TGTGCCTGGAGTGAGGGGCGAACCAGGGTTAATTCACCCCTCCACTTT | CAWSEGRTRVNSPLHF
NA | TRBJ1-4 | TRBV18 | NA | TGTGCCAGCTCACCACCCGGGTTCGCAACTAATGAAAAACTGTTTTTT | CASSPPGFATNEKLFF
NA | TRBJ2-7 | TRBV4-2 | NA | TGTGCCAGCAGCCAAGCGGGGGCTAGCGGCCCCTACGAGCAGTACTTC | CASSQAGASGPYEQYF
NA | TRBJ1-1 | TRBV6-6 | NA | TGTGCCAGCAGCCCGGGGGGGCCGAACACTGAAGCTTTCTTT | CASSPGGPNTEAFF
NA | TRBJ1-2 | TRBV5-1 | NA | TGCGCCAGCAGCAGCGGCCTTTATGGCTACACCTTC | CASSSGLYGYTF
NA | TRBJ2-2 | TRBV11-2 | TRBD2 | TGTGCCAGCAGCTTTAGCGGGGGCCACACCGGGGAGCTGTTTTTT | CASSFSGGHTGELFF
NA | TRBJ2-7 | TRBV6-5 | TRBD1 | TGTGCCAGTGAGGTAACAGGGGACCCCTACGAGCAGTACTTC | CASEVTGDPYEQYF
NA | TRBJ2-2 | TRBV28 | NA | TGTGCCAGCAGGTCCGCCTTGAGGAAGACCGGGGAGCTGTTTTTT | CASRSALRKTGELFF
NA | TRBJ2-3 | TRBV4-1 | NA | TGCGCCAGCAGCCAAAGATGGGCCGGCGGGGTTGATACGCAGTATTTT | CASSQRWAGGVDTQYF
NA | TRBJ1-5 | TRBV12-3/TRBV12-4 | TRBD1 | TGTGCCAGCAGTTTTCAGGGGGATCAGCCCCAGCATTTT | CASSFQGDQPQHF
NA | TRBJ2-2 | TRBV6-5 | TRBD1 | TGTGCCAGCAGTTACACAACGACAGGGGCCGGGGAGCTGTTTTTT | CASSYTTTGAGELFF
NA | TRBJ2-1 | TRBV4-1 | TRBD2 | TGCGCCAGCAGCCAAGAACAGCGGGGGTCCTACAATGAGCAGTTCTTC | CASSQEQRGSYNEQFF
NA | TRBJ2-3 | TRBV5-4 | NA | TGTGCCAGCAGCTTGGCCAACGCCCTAGGCACAGATACGCAGTATTTT | CASSLANALGTDTQYF
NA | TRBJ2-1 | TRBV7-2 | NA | TGTGCCAGCAGCCCAGGGGTGGGATCCTACAATGAGCAGTTCTTC | CASSPGVGSYNEQFF
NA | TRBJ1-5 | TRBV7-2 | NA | TGTGCCAGCAGCTTAGCGCTGAATAGCGGCAATCAGCCCCAGCATTTT | CASSLALNSGNQPQHF
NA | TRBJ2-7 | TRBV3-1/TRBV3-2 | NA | TGTGCCAGCAGCCAAATAGGAGGAGCGCGGTCCTACGAGCAGTACTTC | CASSQIGGARSYEQYF
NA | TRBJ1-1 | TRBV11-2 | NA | TGTGCCAGCAGCTTATTTGCCGTGGGGCCCACTGAAGCTTTCTTT | CASSLFAVGPTEAFF
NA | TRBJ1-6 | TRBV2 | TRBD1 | TGTGCCAGCAGTGAAGGGACAGGGAATTCACCCCTCCACTTT | CASSEGTGNSPLHF
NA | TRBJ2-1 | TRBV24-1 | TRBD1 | TGTGCCACCAGTGACCCTGACAGGGAATTCAATGAGCAGTTCTTC | CATSDPDREFNEQFF
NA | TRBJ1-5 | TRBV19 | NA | TGTGCCAGTAGTAACGTCTTGGGAGGAGGTGCGGCCCAGCATTTT | CASSNVLGGGAAQHF